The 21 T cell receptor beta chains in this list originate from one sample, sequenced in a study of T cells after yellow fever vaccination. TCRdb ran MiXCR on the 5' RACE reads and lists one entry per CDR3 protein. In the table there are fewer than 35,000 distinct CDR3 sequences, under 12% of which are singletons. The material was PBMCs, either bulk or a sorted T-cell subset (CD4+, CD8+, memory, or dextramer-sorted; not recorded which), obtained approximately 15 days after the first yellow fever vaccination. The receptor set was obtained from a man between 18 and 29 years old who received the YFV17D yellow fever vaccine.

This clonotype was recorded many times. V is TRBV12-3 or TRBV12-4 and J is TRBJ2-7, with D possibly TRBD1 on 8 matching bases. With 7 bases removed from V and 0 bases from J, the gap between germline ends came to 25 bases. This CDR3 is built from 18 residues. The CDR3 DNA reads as TGTGCCAGCACTCCCGAGCGGGGAGGGACAGGCGCCTCCTACGAGCAGTACTTC. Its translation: CASTPERGGTGASYEQYF.

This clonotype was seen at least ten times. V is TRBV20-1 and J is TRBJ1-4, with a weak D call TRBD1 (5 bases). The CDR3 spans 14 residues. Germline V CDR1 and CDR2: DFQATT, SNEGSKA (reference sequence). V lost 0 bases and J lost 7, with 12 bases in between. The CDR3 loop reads CSARDQRGSEKLFF. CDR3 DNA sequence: TGCAGTGCTAGAGACCAAAGGGGCAGTGAAAAACTGTTTTTT.

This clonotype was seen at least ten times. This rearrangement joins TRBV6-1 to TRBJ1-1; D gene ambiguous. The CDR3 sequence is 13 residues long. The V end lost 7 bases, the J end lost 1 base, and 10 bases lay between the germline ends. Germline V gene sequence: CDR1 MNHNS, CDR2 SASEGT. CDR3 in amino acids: CASIKRGNTEAFF. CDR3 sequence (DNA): TGTGCCAGCATCAAGCGGGGGAACACTGAAGCTTTCTTT.

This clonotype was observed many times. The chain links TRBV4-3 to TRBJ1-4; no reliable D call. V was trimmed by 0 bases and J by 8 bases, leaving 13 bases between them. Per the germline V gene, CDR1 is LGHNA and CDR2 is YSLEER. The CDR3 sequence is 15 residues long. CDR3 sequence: CASSQEAEVGEKLFF. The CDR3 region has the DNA TGCGCCAGCAGCCAAGAGGCGGAAGTCGGGGAAAAACTGTTTTTT.

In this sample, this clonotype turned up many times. The CDR3: CASSPSGLAGEYVQYF. The DNA for the CDR3 is TGTGCCAGCAGCCCTAGCGGGCTAGCGGGGGAGTATGTGCAGTACTTC. The rearrangement links TRBV7-2 to TRBJ2-7; the match to TRBD2 covers 10 bases. Per the germline V gene, CDR1 is SGHTA and CDR2 is FQGNSA. The CDR3 runs to 16 residues. Trimming at V came to 5 bases and at J to 9 bases, leaving 16 bases not matched to a gene. Based on the CDR3 plus reference TRBV7-2 and TRBJ2-7, the full variable domain is GAGVSQSPSNKVTEKGKDVELRCDPISGHTALYWYRQSLGQGLEFLIYFQGNSAPDKSGLPSDRFSAERTGGSVSTLTIQRTQQEDSAVYLCASSPSGLAGEYVQYFGPGTRLTVT.

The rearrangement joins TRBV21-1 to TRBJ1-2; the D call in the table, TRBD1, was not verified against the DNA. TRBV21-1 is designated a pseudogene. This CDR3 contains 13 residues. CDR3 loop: CASRRDGIGCYTF. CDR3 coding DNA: TGTGCCAGCAGACGGGACGGGATTGGGTGCTACACCTTC.

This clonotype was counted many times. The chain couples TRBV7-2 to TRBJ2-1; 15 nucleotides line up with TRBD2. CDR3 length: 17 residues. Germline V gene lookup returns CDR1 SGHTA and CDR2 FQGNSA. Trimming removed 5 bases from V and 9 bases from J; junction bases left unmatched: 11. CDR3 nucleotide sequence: TGTGCCAGCAGCGTCGGACTAGCGGGGGGGCCGGTGGGTGAGCAGTTCTTC. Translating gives CASSVGLAGGPVGEQFF.

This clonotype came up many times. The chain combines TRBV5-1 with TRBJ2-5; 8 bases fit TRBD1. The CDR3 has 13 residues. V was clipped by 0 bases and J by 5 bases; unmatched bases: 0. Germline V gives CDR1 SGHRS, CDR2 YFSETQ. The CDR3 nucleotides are TGCGCCAGCAGCTTGGGACAGGGGGAGACCCAGTACTTC. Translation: CASSLGQGETQYF.

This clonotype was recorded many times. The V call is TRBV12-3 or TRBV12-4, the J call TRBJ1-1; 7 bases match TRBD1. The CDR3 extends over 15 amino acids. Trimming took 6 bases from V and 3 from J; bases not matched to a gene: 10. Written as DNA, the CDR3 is TGTGCCAGCAGCCAGTCCGGGACAGAGGACACTGAAGCTTTCTTT. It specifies CASSQSGTEDTEAFF.

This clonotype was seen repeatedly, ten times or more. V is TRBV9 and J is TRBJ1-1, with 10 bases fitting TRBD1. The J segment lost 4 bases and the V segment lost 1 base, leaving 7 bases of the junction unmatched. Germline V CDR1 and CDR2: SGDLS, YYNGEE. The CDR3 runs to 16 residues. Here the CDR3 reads CASSVNPGQGGTEAFF. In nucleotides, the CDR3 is TGTGCCAGCAGCGTAAACCCCGGACAGGGGGGCACTGAAGCTTTCTTT.

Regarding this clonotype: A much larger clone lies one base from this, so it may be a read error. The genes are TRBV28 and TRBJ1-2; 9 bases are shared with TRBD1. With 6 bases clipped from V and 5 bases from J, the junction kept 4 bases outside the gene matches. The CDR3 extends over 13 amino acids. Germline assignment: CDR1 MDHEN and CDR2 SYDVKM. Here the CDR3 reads CASSTTGGYGYTF. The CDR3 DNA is TGTGCCAGCAGCACGACAGGGGGGTATGGCTACACCTTC.

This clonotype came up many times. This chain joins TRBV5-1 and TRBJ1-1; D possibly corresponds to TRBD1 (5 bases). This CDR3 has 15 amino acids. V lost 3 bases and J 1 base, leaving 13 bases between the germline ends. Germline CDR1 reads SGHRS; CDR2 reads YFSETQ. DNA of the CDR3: TGCGCCAGCAGCTCCTTACCGGGGCCGAACACTGAAGCTTTCTTT. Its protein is CASSSLPGPNTEAFF.

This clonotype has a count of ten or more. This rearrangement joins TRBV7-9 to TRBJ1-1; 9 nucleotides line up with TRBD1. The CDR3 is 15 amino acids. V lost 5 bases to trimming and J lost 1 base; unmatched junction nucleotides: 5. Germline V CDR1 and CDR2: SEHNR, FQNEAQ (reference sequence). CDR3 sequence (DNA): TGTGCCAGCAGCGCGCCGGGACAGGGGAACACTGAAGCTTTCTTT. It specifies CASSAPGQGNTEAFF.

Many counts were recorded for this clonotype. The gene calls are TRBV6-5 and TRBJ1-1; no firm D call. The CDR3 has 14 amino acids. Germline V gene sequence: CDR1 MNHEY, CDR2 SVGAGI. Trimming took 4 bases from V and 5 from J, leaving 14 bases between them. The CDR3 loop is CASSLGPIRTEAFF. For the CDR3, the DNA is TGTGCCAGCAGTTTAGGCCCGATTAGGACTGAAGCTTTCTTT.

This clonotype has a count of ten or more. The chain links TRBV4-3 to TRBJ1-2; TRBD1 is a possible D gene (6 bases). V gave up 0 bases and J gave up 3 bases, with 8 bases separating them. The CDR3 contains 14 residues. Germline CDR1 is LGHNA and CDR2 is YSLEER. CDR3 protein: CASSQDWGHYGYTF. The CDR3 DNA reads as TGCGCCAGCAGCCAAGATTGGGGGCACTATGGCTACACCTTC.

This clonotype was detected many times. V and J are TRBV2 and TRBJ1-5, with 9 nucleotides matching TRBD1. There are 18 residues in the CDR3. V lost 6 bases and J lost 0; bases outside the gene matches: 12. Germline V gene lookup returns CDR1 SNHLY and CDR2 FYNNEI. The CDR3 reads CASRLGQGEVSSNQPQHF. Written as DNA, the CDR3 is TGTGCCAGCAGATTGGGACAGGGAGAGGTGTCTAGCAATCAGCCCCAGCATTTT.

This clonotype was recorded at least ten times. The CDR3 protein is CASSLLGNTGELFF. DNA of the CDR3: TGTGCCAGCAGTTTACTAGGGAACACCGGGGAGCTGTTTTTT. This sequence joins TRBV12-3 or TRBV12-4 and TRBJ2-2, with D unresolved. CDR3 length: 14 residues. The V end was cut by 2 bases, the J end by 1 base, with 5 bases between.

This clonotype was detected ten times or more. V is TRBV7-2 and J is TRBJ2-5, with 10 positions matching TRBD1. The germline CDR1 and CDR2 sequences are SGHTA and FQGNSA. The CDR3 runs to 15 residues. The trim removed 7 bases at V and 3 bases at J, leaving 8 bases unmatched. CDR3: CASTLAGTGEETQYF. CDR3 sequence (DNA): TGTGCCAGCACCCTAGCCGGGACAGGGGAAGAGACCCAGTACTTC.

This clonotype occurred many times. CDR3 sequence reads: CSAGASNYGYTF. DNA for the CDR3: TGCAGTGCTGGGGCCTCTAACTATGGCTACACCTTC. The chain carries TRBV20-1 and TRBJ1-2, with D tentatively TRBD1 (5 bases). V lost 5 bases and J lost 0, with 7 bases in between. Germline CDR1 is DFQATT and CDR2 is SNEGSKA (reference sequence). The length of the CDR3 is 12 residues.

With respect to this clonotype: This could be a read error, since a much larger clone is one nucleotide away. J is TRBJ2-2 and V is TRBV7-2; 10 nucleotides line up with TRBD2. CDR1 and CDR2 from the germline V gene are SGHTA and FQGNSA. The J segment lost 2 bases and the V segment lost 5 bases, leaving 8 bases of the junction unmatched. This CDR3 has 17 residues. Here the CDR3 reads CASSRSTSGANTGELFF. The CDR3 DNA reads TGTGCCAGCAGCCGCAGTACTAGCGGGGCAAACACCGGGGAGCTGTTTTTT.

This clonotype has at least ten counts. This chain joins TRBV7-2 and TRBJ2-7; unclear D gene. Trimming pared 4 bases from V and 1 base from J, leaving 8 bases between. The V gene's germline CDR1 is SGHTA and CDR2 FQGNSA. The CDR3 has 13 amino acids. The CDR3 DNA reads TGTGCCAGCAGCTACCAGGATTCCTACGAGCAGTACTTC. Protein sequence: CASSYQDSYEQYF.